The 14 T cell receptor beta chains in this list originate from one sample, sequenced in a study of technical replicates of blood from several donors. Clones were read by immunoSEQ multiplex PCR, and TCRdb kept only the in-frame ones, dropping some. The sample has 100,000 or so clones; under 96% are singletons. Sequencing used T cells isolated from PBMCs. The receptor source for this set is a human donor in good health.

The genes are TRBV18 and TRBJ1-1; TRBD1 is a possible D gene (6 bases). The V and J ends lost 3 bases and 4 bases respectively, with 18 bases between them. There are 16 residues in the CDR3. CDR1 and CDR2 from the germline V gene are KGHSH and LQKENI. Here the CDR3 DNA reads TGTGCCAGCTCACCCGGGACAATTTCTTCTCCCACTGAAGCTTTCTTT. This encodes CASSPGTISSPTEAFF.

The genes are TRBV5-1 and TRBJ2-1; possible D gene TRBD2, 5 bases. The germline V and J ends were trimmed by 0 bases and 3 bases, with 16 bases remaining between them. Germline V gives CDR1 SGHRS, CDR2 YFSETQ. This CDR3 has 17 residues. CDR3 sequence: CASSLGFVEGDYNEQFF. CDR3 bases: TGCGCCAGCAGCTTGGGATTTGTTGAGGGAGACTACAATGAGCAGTTCTTC.

This rearrangement joins TRBV14 to TRBJ1-4, with a weak D call TRBD1 (5 bases). V lost 4 bases and J lost 0, with 12 bases in between. The CDR3 is made up of 16 amino acids. Germline V gene sequence: CDR1 SGHDN, CDR2 FVKESK. CDR3 in amino acids: CASSPGRDATNEKLFF. CDR3 nucleotides: TGTGCCAGCAGCCCTGGGAGGGACGCAACTAATGAAAAACTGTTTTTT.

The V and J genes are TRBV6-1 and TRBJ2-7; D is unclear. The CDR3 spans 16 residues. V lost 0 bases and J lost 0, with 12 bases in between. CDR1 and CDR2 (germline): MNHNS, SASEGT. Here the CDR3 reads CASSEAAPGYSYEQYF. Written as DNA, the CDR3 is TGTGCCAGCAGTGAAGCGGCACCAGGATACTCCTACGAGCAGTACTTC.

The chain combines TRBV28 with TRBJ1-3; 7 positions match TRBD1. V dropped 9 bases and J dropped 2; count of bases not matched to a gene: 10. The germline CDR1 and CDR2 sequences are MDHEN and SYDVKM. This CDR3 is built from 15 residues. The CDR3 nucleotides read TGTGCCAGTTGGGGTTGGGACAGCGCTGGAAACACCATATATTTT. This encodes CASWGWDSAGNTIYF.

The chain carries TRBV29-1 and TRBJ2-5; 9 bases match TRBD2. This CDR3 is 15 amino acids long. Unmatched junction bases numbered 15, after V lost 8 bases and J lost 5 bases. Germline CDR1 is SQVTM and CDR2 is ANQGSEA. CDR3 loop: CSRENAGGHIETQYF. CDR3 DNA: TGCAGCCGGGAGAACGCGGGGGGGCATATCGAGACCCAGTACTTC. Filled out from reference TRBV29-1 and TRBJ2-5, the complete variable domain reads SAVISQKPSRDICQRGTSLTIQCQVDSQVTMMFWYRQQPGQSLTLIATANQGSEATYESGFVIDKFPISRPNLTFSTLTVSNMSPEDSSIYLCSRENAGGHIETQYFGPGTRLLVL.

The V gene is TRBV7-9, the J gene TRBJ2-2; 11 bases are shared with TRBD2. V lost 1 base to trimming and J lost 5 bases; unmatched junction nucleotides: 12. The CDR3 runs to 19 residues. Germline CDR1 reads SEHNR; CDR2 reads FQNEAQ (reference sequence). The CDR3 nucleotides are TGTGCCAGCAGCTTAGAACGCGCGGGACTAGCGGAGAGGACCGGGGAGCTGTTTTTT. It is translated as CASSLERAGLAERTGELFF.

The V and J genes are TRBV6-1 and TRBJ2-7; TRBD1 is a possible D gene (5 bases). CDR3 length: 12 amino acids. Germline loops: CDR1 MNHNS, CDR2 SASEGT. V was shortened by 4 bases and J by 1 base, with 5 bases between the two germline ends. CDR3 in DNA: TGTGCCAGCAGTGCAGGGTCCTACGAGCAGTACTTC. Translation: CASSAGSYEQYF.

In DNA form, the CDR3 reads TGTGCCAGCTCACCGCGGACAGGGAGCTACAATGAGCAGTTCTTC. Its protein is CASSPRTGSYNEQFF. The chain employs TRBV18 and TRBJ2-1; TRBD1 agrees at 8 bases. CDR1 and CDR2 (germline): KGHSH, LQKENI. CDR3 length: 15 residues. V gave up 3 bases and J gave up 3 bases; unmatched junction bases: 4.

This chain joins TRBV11-1 and TRBJ2-1; 9 bases agree with TRBD2. Germline CDR1 reads SGHAT; CDR2 reads FQDESV (reference sequence). The trim removed 3 bases at V and 5 bases at J, leaving 8 bases unmatched. The CDR3 consists of 16 residues. The CDR3, as DNA: TGTGCCAGCAGCTTTCCTATAGCGGGAGTTCACAATGAGCAGTTCTTC. Encoded protein: CASSFPIAGVHNEQFF.

The CDR3 DNA reads as TGTGCCAGCAGCTTGGATACCGGGAGCTCCTACGAGCAGTACTTC. It yields the protein CASSLDTGSSYEQYF. The chain links TRBV5-5 to TRBJ2-7; maybe TRBD2 (6 bases). This CDR3 comprises 15 residues. Germline lookup yields CDR1 SGHKS and CDR2 YYEKEE (reference sequence). Trimming cost V 0 bases and J 0 bases, with 10 bases left between them.

J is TRBJ2-7 and V is TRBV11-3, with D possibly matching TRBD2 (5 bases). The CDR3 sequence is 14 residues long. CDR1 is SGHNT, CDR2 YENEEA, per germline. Deletions cut 5 bases from V and 5 bases from J, with 16 bases between. The CDR3 is CASSPGRGRDEQYF. The CDR3, as DNA: TGTGCCAGCAGCCCCGGACGGGGAAGGGACGAGCAGTACTTC. Supplemented by reference TRBV11-3 and TRBJ2-7, the full variable domain reads EAGVVQSPRYKIIEKKQPVAFWCNPISGHNTLYWYLQNLGQGPELLIRYENEEAVDDSQLPKDRFSAERLKGVDSTLKIQPAELGDSAVYLCASSPGRGRDEQYFGPGTRLTVT.

The chain combines TRBV5-8 with TRBJ2-5; D is perhaps TRBD2 (5 bases). Trimming removed 5 bases from V and 7 bases from J, with 18 bases in between. CDR1 SGHTS and CDR2 YDEGEE come from the germline V gene. CDR3 size: 14 residues. The CDR3, as DNA: TGTGCCAGCAGAGTCCGGACTGCCGAGGGGACCCAGTACTTC. Translating it yields CASRVRTAEGTQYF.

This rearrangement joins TRBV5-1 to TRBJ2-5; the match to TRBD2 covers 13 bases. Germline values: CDR1 SGHRS, CDR2 YFSETQ. V was pared by 5 bases and J by 5 bases, with 9 bases of the junction left unmatched. The CDR3 sequence is 16 residues long. The CDR3 DNA sequence: TGCGCCAGCAGTCCCGGACTAGCGGGGGATCGGGAGACCCAGTACTTC. Encoded protein: CASSPGLAGDRETQYF.